Below, 14 T cell receptor beta chains from the same sample are listed, as sequenced in a study of identical twins. MiXCR was run by TCRdb on the 5' RACE reads, yielding one entry per CDR3 protein. The sample lists fewer than 350,000 distinct CDR3 sequences, about 8.9% occurring once. These data are also associated with another study on yellow fever vaccine responses in identical twins.

Sequencing was done on a sample of memory (CD45RO+) T cells sorted from blood. The receptors were gathered from a young woman in good health.

This clonotype occurred a few times. The chain links TRBV18 to TRBJ1-1; no clear D gene. The CDR3 covers 15 residues. Trimming removed 3 bases at V and 3 bases at J, with 14 bases between. CDR1 is KGHSH, CDR2 LQKENI, per germline. The CDR3 spells CASSPSVGFDTEAFF. The CDR3, as DNA: TGTGCCAGCTCACCCTCGGTGGGCTTTGACACTGAAGCTTTCTTT.

This clonotype appeared a few times. The chain combines TRBV18 with TRBJ2-1; 8 bases map to TRBD1. The CDR3 is 16 residues long. The trim removed 6 bases at V and 9 bases at J, leaving 16 bases unmatched. CDR1 KGHSH and CDR2 LQKENI come from the germline V gene. CDR3 loop: CASSRRTGPGEGEQFF. The CDR3 DNA sequence: TGTGCCAGCTCCCGAAGGACAGGGCCTGGGGAAGGTGAGCAGTTCTTC.

V gene TRBV25-1 combines with J gene TRBJ2-7; TRBD1 or TRBD2 may be the D gene (5 bases each). The CDR3 length is 12 residues. Germline V gene sequence: CDR1 MGHDK, CDR2 SYGVNS. Trimming stripped 5 bases from V and 9 bases from J, with 14 bases between. The CDR3 nucleotides read TGTGCCAGCAGTAGTCTGGGGGATCGGCAGTACTTC. This translates into CASSSLGDRQYF.

This chain joins TRBV5-1 and TRBJ2-3, with D perhaps matching TRBD1 (6 bases). Germline-derived CDR1 and CDR2 are SGHRS and YFSETQ. Trimming left V 1 base short and J 2 bases short, with 11 bases between. The CDR3 consists of 15 residues. The CDR3 bases are TGCGCCAGCAGCTTGTGGGGGCCCCACACAGATACGCAGTATTTT. Residues: CASSLWGPHTDTQYF.

This sequence joins TRBV4-2 and TRBJ2-5; D may be TRBD1 (6 bases). CDR3 length: 15 amino acids. V was trimmed by 4 bases and J by 0 bases, leaving 12 bases between them. The germline CDR1 and CDR2 sequences are LGHNA and YNFKEQ. The CDR3 coding sequence is TGTGCCAGCAGCCCGGGGACATACAACCAAGAGACCCAGTACTTC. Translating gives CASSPGTYNQETQYF.

The chain uses TRBV10-3 and TRBJ2-7; 11 bases are a match to TRBD1. J lost 4 bases, V lost 2 bases, and 7 bases had no gene match. The CDR3 spans 16 residues. CDR1 is ENHRY and CDR2 is SYGVKD in the germline V gene. In nucleotides, the CDR3 is TGTGCCATCAGTGAGCGTCCCGGGACAGGGGGGTACGAGCAGTACGTC. It encodes CAISERPGTGGYEQYV.

This clonotype was counted ten times or more. This chain connects TRBV28 to TRBJ2-7, with D possibly called TRBD1 or TRBD2 (5 bases each). CDR3 length equals 14 residues. Germline assignment: CDR1 MDHEN and CDR2 SYDVKM. Trimming took off 3 bases at V and 0 bases at J, with 9 bases between the two ends. CDR3 region: CASSLYGTSYEQYF. CDR3 DNA sequence: TGTGCCAGCAGTTTGTATGGGACCTCCTACGAGCAGTACTTC.

The rearrangement uses TRBV28 and TRBJ2-5; TRBD2 matches 12 bases. CDR3 length: 12 residues. The V gene's germline CDR1 is MDHEN and CDR2 SYDVKM. The trim removed 3 bases at V and 14 bases at J, leaving 4 bases unmatched. DNA for the CDR3: TGTGCCAGCAGTTTTGGACTAGCGGGGACCTACTTC. This sequence encodes CASSFGLAGTYF.

This clonotype was seen many times. The V call is TRBV12-3 or TRBV12-4, the J call TRBJ2-1; D is possibly TRBD2 (6 bases). The CDR3 covers 15 residues. Trimming stripped 5 bases from V and 5 bases from J, with 16 bases between. In DNA, the CDR3 is TGTGCCAGCAGTGAGGGACTTGATTCAAACAATGAGCAGTTCTTC. Its protein is CASSEGLDSNNEQFF.

This clonotype was seen many times. The rearrangement uses TRBV12-3 or TRBV12-4 and TRBJ2-1; D unresolved. CDR3 size: 12 residues. Trimming stripped 5 bases from V and 8 bases from J, with 10 bases between. The CDR3 coding sequence is TGTGCCAGCAGTGAAGGCGGCGATGAGCAGTTCTTC. This encodes CASSEGGDEQFF.

This clonotype was detected many times. The chain uses TRBV5-1 and TRBJ2-7, with 10 bases matching TRBD1. From germline, CDR1 is SGHRS and CDR2 YFSETQ. CDR3 length: 15 amino acids. The V gene end was trimmed by 1 base and the J gene end by 6 bases; junction bases not matched to a gene: 7. The CDR3 bases are TGCGCCAGCAGCTTGATTACGGGGACAGGGGCCGAGCAGTACTTC. It yields the protein CASSLITGTGAEQYF.

The chain employs TRBV6-4 and TRBJ2-3, with TRBD2 identical over 7 bases. The germline CDR1 and CDR2 sequences are MRHNA and SNTAGT. V lost 0 bases and J lost 2; bases outside the gene matches: 5. The CDR3 covers 16 residues. The chain's CDR3 is CASSDSGTSDTDTQYF. CDR3 DNA sequence: TGTGCCAGCAGTGACTCGGGTACTAGCGACACAGATACGCAGTATTTT.

CDR3 region: CATSRDLAGLSGDTQYF. Written as DNA, the CDR3 is TGTGCCACCAGCAGAGATTTGGCGGGACTATCAGGAGATACGCAGTATTTT. V usage is TRBV15 and J usage is TRBJ2-3; 7 nucleotides line up with TRBD2. The germline V gene has CDR1 LNHNV and CDR2 YYDKDF (reference sequence). V was clipped by 0 bases and J by 5 bases; unmatched bases: 11. This CDR3 has 17 residues. The whole variable domain, remainder taken from reference TRBV15 and TRBJ2-3, is DAMVIQNPRYQVTQFGKPVTLSCSQTLNHNVMYWYQQKSSQAPKLLFHYYDKDFNNEADTPDNFQSRRPNTSFCFLDIRSPGLGDTAMYLCATSRDLAGLSGDTQYFGPGTRLTVL.

This clonotype has a handful of counts. This sequence joins TRBV18 and TRBJ2-6; a weak D match, TRBD1 (5 bases). V was trimmed by 3 bases and J by 2 bases, leaving 14 bases between them. Germline V gene data show CDR1 as KGHSH and CDR2 as LQKENI. This CDR3 has 17 residues. CDR3 sequence (DNA): TGTGCCAGCTCACCTCAGACCAGGGCGACTGGGGCCAACGTCCTGACTTTC. This gives the protein CASSPQTRATGANVLTF.